This is a list of T cell receptor beta chains from one sample in a study of T cells in Graves' hyperthyroidism and ophthalmopathy. TCRdb fed the multiplex PCR reads into MiXCR, producing one record per CDR3 protein. The sample holds fewer than 350,000 distinct CDR3 sequences; around 23% are singletons and the top ten take around 48%. The sequenced material came from blood. Source of these receptors: a woman aged 45-65 years with Graves' hyperthyroidism. The CDR3 runs from the conserved cysteine through the conserved F or W. A D gene is named only where the DNA matches it firmly. The size entry is marked missing in some rows and otherwise reads once, few, many or a size class.

D gene	clone size	V gene	J gene	CDR3 protein	CDR3 DNA
TRBD2	-	TRBV5-1	TRBJ2-5	CASSRGTSEETQYF	TGCGCCAGCAGCCGGGGGACTAGCGAAGAGACCCAGTACTTC
-	many	TRBV29-1	TRBJ1-1	CSVGPRDTEAFF	TGCAGCGTGGGCCCCCGGGACACTGAAGCTTTCTTT
-	few	TRBV30	TRBJ2-2	CAWSVPGISTGELFF	TGTGCCTGGAGTGTACCCGGGATAAGCACCGGGGAGCTGTTTTTT
-	many	TRBV18	TRBJ2-7	CASSPSRAYEQYF	TGTGCCAGCTCACCAAGCAGGGCCTACGAGCAGTACTTC
-	many	TRBV11-2	TRBJ2-5	CASSPGGPSTQYF	TGTGCCAGCAGCCCGGGGGGCCCGAGCACCCAGTACTTC
TRBD2	many	TRBV7-8	TRBJ2-7	CASSQKREPGYEQYF	TGTGCCAGCAGCCAGAAGCGGGAGCCGGGGTACGAGCAGTACTTC
TRBD2	-	TRBV5-1	TRBJ2-1	CASSFVAGGYNEQFF	TGCGCCAGCAGCTTTGTGGCGGGAGGGTACAATGAGCAGTTCTTC
TRBD1	many	TRBV18	TRBJ2-1	CASSPGQVNNEQFF	TGTGCCAGCTCACCGGGACAGGTAAACAATGAGCAGTTCTTC
TRBD1	many	TRBV30	TRBJ2-6	CAWRAGQVFSGANVLTF	TGTGCCTGGAGGGCGGGACAGGTGTTCTCTGGGGCCAACGTCCTGACTTTC
-	few	TRBV10-3	TRBJ1-2	CAISESGVTNYGYTF	TGTGCCATCAGTGAGTCTGGGGTTACTAACTATGGCTACACCTTC
-	many	TRBV10-3	TRBJ1-5	CAISERENSNQPQHF	TGTGCCATCAGTGAGCGGGAGAATAGCAATCAGCCCCAGCATTTT
-	-	TRBV6-1	TRBJ2-1	CASSEASINEQFF	TGTGCCAGCAGTGAAGCGTCGATCAATGAGCAGTTCTTC
-	many	TRBV28	TRBJ2-3	CASSFPLTGFPDTQYF	TGTGCCAGCAGTTTCCCCCTAACAGGATTTCCAGATACGCAGTATTTT
-	-	TRBV12-3/TRBV12-4	TRBJ1-5	CASSKTSPMLQPQHF	TGTGCCAGCAGTAAAACAAGCCCCATGCTCCAGCCCCAGCATTTT
TRBD1	many	TRBV2	TRBJ2-1	CASSGQGNYNEQFF	TGTGCCAGCAGTGGACAGGGAAACTACAATGAGCAGTTCTTC
TRBD2	many	TRBV11-3	TRBJ2-1	CASSSSLAGVYLYNEQFF	TGTGCCAGCAGCTCGTCACTAGCGGGAGTTTATTTGTACAATGAGCAGTTCTTC
TRBD2	many	TRBV7-6	TRBJ2-5	CASSTSSGRVETQYF	TGTGCCAGCAGCACCTCTAGCGGGAGAGTGGAGACCCAGTACTTC
TRBD1	many	TRBV11-3	TRBJ2-7	CASSSLTGQGSYEQYF	TGTGCCAGCAGCTCTCTTACGGGACAGGGCTCCTACGAGCAGTACTTC
TRBD1	many	TRBV7-2	TRBJ1-2	CASSTRQGYGYTF	TGTGCCAGCAGCACACGACAGGGTTATGGCTACACCTTC
-	many	TRBV4-1	TRBJ1-2	CASSHPDSRDYGYTF	TGCGCCAGCAGCCATCCCGACTCGAGGGACTATGGCTACACCTTC
TRBD1	few	TRBV4-1	TRBJ1-6	CASSQAGQGLGSPLHF	TGCGCCAGCAGCCAAGCCGGACAGGGCCTAGGATCACCCCTCCACTTT
TRBD2	few	TRBV10-1	TRBJ2-2	CASGRLAGGPLGGELFF	TGCGCCAGCGGAAGACTAGCGGGAGGGCCTTTGGGCGGGGAGCTGTTTTTT
-	many	TRBV20-1	TRBJ1-5	CSAIVPNQPQHF	TGCAGTGCTATTGTCCCCAATCAGCCCCAGCATTTT
TRBD1	few	TRBV29-1	TRBJ2-3	CSVEDRDRYTDTQYF	TGCAGCGTTGAAGATCGGGACAGGTACACAGATACGCAGTATTTT